This T cell receptor (beta chain) appears in the sequencing data of a study of blood T cell repertoires in COVID-19 (dated by TCRdb to about 2020). A note on the overall study: Collaborator samples came from the United States, Italy and Spain and covered acute and convalescent phases of COVID-19. The material from the prospective study consisted of cDNA or gDNA derived from T cells, B-cell-depleted T cells, or PBMCs. Deeply sampled blood TCRbeta repertoires from subjects exposed to, actively infected with, or recovered from COVID-19 were included in the dataset. The repertoires were released in a freely available public database intended as a resource for research on the immune response to SARS-CoV-2. Samples came from the ongoing ImmuneRACE study (first 160 participants) plus 1,254 subjects from 6 global collaborators. The sample metadata nearly always contained a de-identified subject ID, COVID-19 status, age in years and sex. Where available, HLA class I and class II types were taken from metadata supplied by the sample provider and were not determined by assay-based typing.

Results and caveats for the whole study, not just this receptor: The quantity of clinical and demographic metadata differed by source and by participant and was supplied without curation.

About this clone itself: Its specific antigen is unknown. Per-nucleotide qualities are absent, and no much larger clonotype sits a single base away.

The germline V gene provides CDR1 ENHRY and CDR2 SYGVKD. From the cysteine up to the phenylalanine, the CDR3 has a length of 13 residues. Only CDR3 DNA is held: 39 bases, read in frame from base 1. Trimming takes 10 bases off V and 7 bases off J; junction bases not matched to a gene: 8. Whole blood was collected in K2EDTA tubes by collaborating institutions according to the institutions' own protocols. Collaborator samples were shipped for TCRbeta analysis as frozen whole blood, isolated PBMCs, or DNA extracted from either sample type. The immunoSEQ Assay, a bias-controlled multiplex PCR, was used to amplify TCRbeta CDR3 regions from genomic DNA. In the paper's pipeline: The number of nucleated cells in each sample was estimated from the amplification of reference gene primers within the assay. Sequence reads were collapsed and filtered to measure the absolute abundance of every unique TCRbeta CDR3 rearrangement. For each sample, productive Simpson clonality was calculated as the square root of Simpson's diversity index across productive rearrangements. The clones in this table, taken by TCRdb from immuneACCESS, are in-frame only. Not every clone is retained; where verified, under half of the shortfall comes from an unresolved V gene, and the cause of the rest is unknown. That table furnishes V, J and clone size, whereas the DNA furnished D and trimming. In all, the sample holds about 100,000 clones, and roughly nine tenths of those were seen once. The leading ten clones occupy about a third of the sample.

The rearrangement joined TRBV10-3 to TRBJ1-4; 8 bases in between match TRBD1. Sequencing was done on a sample of peripheral blood. The TCR was taken from a woman older than 75 with acute or convalescent COVID-19. The CDR3: CATTDRGGEKLFF. The DNA sequence follows: TGTGCCACTACAGACAGGGGAGGTGAAAAACTGTTTTTT.